This TCR beta chain was observed in a study of T-cell reconstitution after alpha-beta-depleted transplantation in children. Findings of the study overall: TCRbeta diversity was high at day 60 in some patients (a result of surviving recipient T cells and thymic progenitors). T-cell counts and diversity at one year post-transplant came mainly from newly produced T cells. Expanded graft clones numbering several hundred reportedly gave rise to alpha-beta T cells about two months after transplant.

Deletions cut 0 bases from V and 3 bases from J, with 7 bases between. Looked up from germline, CDR1 is SGHRS and CDR2 is YFSETQ. The CDR3 consists of 14 residues. This clonotype was counted many times. Antigen unknown. A TCRbeta library incorporating unique molecular identifiers was prepared. One entry per CDR3 protein, called by TCRdb with MiXCR from the PCR reads. The profile shows roughly 250,000 distinct CDR3 sequences, around 7.8% of them singletons. The TCR comes from a male patient aged 10 to 17 who had a stem cell transplant for acute lymphoblastic leukemia, so the T cells may come from the graft donor. This sample comprised PBMCs, mostly from graft donor cells, obtained 180 days after TCRalphabeta/CD19-depleted stem cell transplant. This chain connects TRBV5-1 to TRBJ1-5, with D maybe TRBD1 (5 bases). CDR3: CASSLGGHNQPQHF. The CDR3 DNA is TGCGCCAGCAGCTTGGGGGGCCACAATCAGCCCCAGCATTTT.